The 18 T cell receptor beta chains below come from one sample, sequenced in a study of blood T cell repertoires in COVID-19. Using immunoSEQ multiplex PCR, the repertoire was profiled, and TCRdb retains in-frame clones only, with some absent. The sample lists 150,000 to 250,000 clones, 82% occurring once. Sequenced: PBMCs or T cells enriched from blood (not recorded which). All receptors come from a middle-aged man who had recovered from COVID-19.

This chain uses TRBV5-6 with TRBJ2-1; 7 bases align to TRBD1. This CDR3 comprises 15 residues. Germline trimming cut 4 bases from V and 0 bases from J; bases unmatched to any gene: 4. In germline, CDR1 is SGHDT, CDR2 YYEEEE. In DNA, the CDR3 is TGTGCCAGCAGCCGGGACAGAAGCTCCTACAATGAGCAGTTCTTC. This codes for CASSRDRSSYNEQFF.

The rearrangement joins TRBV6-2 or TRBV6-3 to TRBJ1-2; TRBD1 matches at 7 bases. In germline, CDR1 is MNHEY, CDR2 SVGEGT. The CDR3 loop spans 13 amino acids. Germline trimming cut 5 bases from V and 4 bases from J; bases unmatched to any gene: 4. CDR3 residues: CASSRDSLYGYTF. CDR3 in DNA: TGTGCCAGCAGTCGGGACAGCCTCTATGGCTACACCTTC.

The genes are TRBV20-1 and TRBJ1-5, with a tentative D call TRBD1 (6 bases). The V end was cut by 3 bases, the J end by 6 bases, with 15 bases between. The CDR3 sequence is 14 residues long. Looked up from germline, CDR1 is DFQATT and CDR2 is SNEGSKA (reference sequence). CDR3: CSASRGTQSQPQHF. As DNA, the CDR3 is TGCAGTGCTAGTAGGGGGACGCAAAGTCAGCCCCAGCATTTT.

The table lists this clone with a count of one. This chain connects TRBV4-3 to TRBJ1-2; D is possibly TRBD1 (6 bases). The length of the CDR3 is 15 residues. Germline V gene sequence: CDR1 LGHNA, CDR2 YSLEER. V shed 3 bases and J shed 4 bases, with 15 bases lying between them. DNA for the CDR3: TGCGCCAGCAGCCAGGGGGCAATAGCGGGCTATGGCTACACCTTC. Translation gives CASSQGAIAGYGYTF.

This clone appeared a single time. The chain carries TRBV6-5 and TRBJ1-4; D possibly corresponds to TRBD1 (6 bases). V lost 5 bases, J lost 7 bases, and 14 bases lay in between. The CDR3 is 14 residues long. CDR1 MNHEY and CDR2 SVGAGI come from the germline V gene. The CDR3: CASSPGQPVEKLFF. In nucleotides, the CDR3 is TGTGCCAGCAGTCCTGGACAGCCAGTTGAAAAACTGTTTTTT.

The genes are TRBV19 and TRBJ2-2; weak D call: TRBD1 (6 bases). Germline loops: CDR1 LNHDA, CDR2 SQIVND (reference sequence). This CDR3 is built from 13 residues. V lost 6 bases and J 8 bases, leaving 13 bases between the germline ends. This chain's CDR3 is CASSTGMAGELFF. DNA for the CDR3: TGTGCCAGTAGCACAGGGATGGCGGGGGAGCTGTTTTTT.

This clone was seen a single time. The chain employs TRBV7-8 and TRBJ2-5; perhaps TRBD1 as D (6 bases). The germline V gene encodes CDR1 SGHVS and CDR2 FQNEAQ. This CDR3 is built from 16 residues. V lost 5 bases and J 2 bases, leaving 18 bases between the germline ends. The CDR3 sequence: CASSKISPGTQETQYF. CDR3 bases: TGTGCCAGCAGCAAAATTAGTCCGGGGACACAAGAGACCCAGTACTTC.

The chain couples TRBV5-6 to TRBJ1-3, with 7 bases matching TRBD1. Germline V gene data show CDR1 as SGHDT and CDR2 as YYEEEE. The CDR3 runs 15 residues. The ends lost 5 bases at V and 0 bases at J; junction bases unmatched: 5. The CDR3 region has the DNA TGTGCCAGCAGTATAACAGGGGCCTCTGGAAACACCATATATTTT. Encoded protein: CASSITGASGNTIYF.

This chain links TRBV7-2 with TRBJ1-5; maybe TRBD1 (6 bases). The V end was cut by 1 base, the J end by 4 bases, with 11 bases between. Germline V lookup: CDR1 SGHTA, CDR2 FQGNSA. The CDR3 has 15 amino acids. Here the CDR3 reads CASSLDGQLNQPQHF. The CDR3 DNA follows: TGTGCCAGCAGCTTAGACGGACAGCTTAATCAGCCCCAGCATTTT.

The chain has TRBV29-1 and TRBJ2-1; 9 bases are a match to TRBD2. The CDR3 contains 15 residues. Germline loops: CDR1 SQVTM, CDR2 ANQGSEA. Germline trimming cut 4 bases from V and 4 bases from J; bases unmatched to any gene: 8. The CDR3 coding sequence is TGCAGCGTTGTTGGGGGACTAGCAGATTACAATGAGCAGTTCTTC. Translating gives CSVVGGLADYNEQFF.

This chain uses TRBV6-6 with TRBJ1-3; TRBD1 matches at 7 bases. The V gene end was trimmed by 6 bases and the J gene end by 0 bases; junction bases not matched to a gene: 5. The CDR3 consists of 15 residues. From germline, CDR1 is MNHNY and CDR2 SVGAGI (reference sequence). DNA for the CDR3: TGTGCCAGCAGGAACAGGGGTCCCTCTGGAAACACCATATATTTT. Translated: CASRNRGPSGNTIYF.

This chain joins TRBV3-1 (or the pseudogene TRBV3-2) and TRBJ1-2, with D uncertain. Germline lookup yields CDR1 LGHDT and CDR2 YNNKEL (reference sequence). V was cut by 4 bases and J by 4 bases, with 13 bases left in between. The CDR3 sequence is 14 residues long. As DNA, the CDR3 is TGTGCCAGCAGCCCCACCCCGGGGAGCTATGGCTACACCTTC. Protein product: CASSPTPGSYGYTF.

The CDR3 sequence: CASSSTSGGGSLSNTIYF. The CDR3, as DNA: TGTGCCAGCAGCTCAACCAGTGGGGGGGGCTCGTTGTCGAACACCATATATTTT. The chain recombines TRBV7-9 with TRBJ1-3; D is possibly TRBD1 (6 bases). From germline, CDR1 is SEHNR and CDR2 FQNEAQ (reference sequence). The V end was cut by 4 bases, the J end by 7 bases, with 26 bases between. This CDR3 comprises 18 residues.

CDR3 sequence (DNA): TGTGCCAGCAGCTTATGGACAGCCTACACTGAAGCTTTCTTT. Translated, it gives CASSLWTAYTEAFF. The gene calls are TRBV13 and TRBJ1-1; a weak D match, TRBD1 (6 bases). Looked up from germline, CDR1 is PRHDT and CDR2 is FYEKMQ (reference sequence). V shed 2 bases and J shed 3 bases, with 10 bases lying between them. The CDR3 is 14 amino acids.

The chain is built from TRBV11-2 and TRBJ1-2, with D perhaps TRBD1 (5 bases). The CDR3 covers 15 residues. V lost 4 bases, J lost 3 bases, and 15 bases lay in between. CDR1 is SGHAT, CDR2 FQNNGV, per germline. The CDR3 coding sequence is TGTGCCAGCAGCTCCCAGGGCAGCTCGCACTATGGCTACACCTTC. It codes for CASSSQGSSHYGYTF.

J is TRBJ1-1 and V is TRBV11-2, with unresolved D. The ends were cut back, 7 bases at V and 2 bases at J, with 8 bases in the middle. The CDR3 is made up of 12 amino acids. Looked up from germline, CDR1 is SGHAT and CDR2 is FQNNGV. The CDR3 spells CASTARNTEAFF. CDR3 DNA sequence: TGTGCCAGCACCGCGAGAAACACTGAAGCTTTCTTT. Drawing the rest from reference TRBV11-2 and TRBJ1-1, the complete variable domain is EAGVAQSPRYKIIEKRQSVAFWCNPISGHATLYWYQQILGQGPKLLIQFQNNGVVDDSQLPKDRFSAERLKGVDSTLKIQPAKLEDSAVYLCASTARNTEAFFGQGTRLTVV.

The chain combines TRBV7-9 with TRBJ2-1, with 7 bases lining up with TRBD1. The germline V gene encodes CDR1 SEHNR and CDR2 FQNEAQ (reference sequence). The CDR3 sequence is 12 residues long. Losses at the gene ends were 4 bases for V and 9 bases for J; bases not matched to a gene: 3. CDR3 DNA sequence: TGTGCCAGCAGCTACCACAGGGGTGAGCAGTTCTTC. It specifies CASSYHRGEQFF.

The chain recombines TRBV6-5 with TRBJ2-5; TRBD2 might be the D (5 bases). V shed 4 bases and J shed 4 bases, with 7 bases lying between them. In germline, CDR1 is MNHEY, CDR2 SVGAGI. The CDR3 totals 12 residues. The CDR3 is CASSLEGETQYF. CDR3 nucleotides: TGTGCCAGCAGTTTAGAGGGAGAGACCCAGTACTTC.